This T cell receptor (beta chain) originates from a study of blood T cell repertoires in COVID-19. Using immunoSEQ multiplex PCR, the repertoire was profiled, and TCRdb retains in-frame clones only, with some absent. The sample contains over 85,000 clones, about nine tenths of which appear only once. The J segment lost 4 bases and the V segment lost 4 bases, leaving 7 bases of the junction unmatched. Germline CDR1 and CDR2: MNHEY and SMNVEV (reference sequence). The CDR3 loop spans 15 amino acids. This clonotype was obtained from a man between 18 and 29 years old with acute or convalescent COVID-19. Sequencing input: peripheral blood. The rearrangement joins TRBV27 to TRBJ2-1, with TRBD1 matching 7 bases. The CDR3 DNA is TGTGCCAGCAGTTCCCCAGGGGGTTTATACAATGAGCAGTTCTTC. It codes for CASSSPGGLYNEQFF.